Shown below are 12 T cell receptor beta chains from a single sample sequenced in a study of CXCR3-negative and CXCR3-positive naive CD8 T cells. These receptors have no known antigen. Study findings and constraints: More hydrophobic TRB CDR3s were found in CXCR3-positive naive cells than in CXCR3-negative naive cells.

UMI-labeled 5' RACE yielded the TRB cDNA libraries. No DNA is given; TCRdb re-called the 5' RACE reads and lists each CDR3 protein once. The sample data list about 120,000 distinct CDR3 sequences. Sequencing input: naive CXCR3+ CD8+ T cells from blood. This sample's subset: CD45RO-CCR7+CD27+CD95- naive CD8+ T cells expressing CXCR3 (TNR3+). These receptors all come from a human donor in good health. Some clones in this sample may be carry-over from other donors' samples.

The V and J genes are TRBV10-3 and TRBJ2-7; TCRdb indicates TRBD1, and absent DNA this call remains unverified. CDR1 and CDR2 from the germline V gene are ENHRY and SYGVKD. CDR3 size: 14 residues. The CDR3 loop is CAISEEGASYEQYF.

The chain links TRBV6-5 to TRBJ2-3; checking the TCRdb D call of TRBD2 is not possible without DNA. Germline loops: CDR1 MNHEY, CDR2 SVGAGI. The CDR3 is made up of 15 amino acids. CDR3 in amino acids: CASSYASGSSHTQYF.

The chain combines TRBV7-3 with TRBJ2-7; TCRdb's D call of TRBD1 is untestable without DNA. Germline V lookup: CDR1 SGHTA, CDR2 FQGTGA. CDR3 length: 13 residues. This CDR3 is CASSPSPGSEQYF.

The V call is TRBV5-4, the J call TRBJ1-1; TCRdb's assignment of TRBD1 cannot be checked, as there is no DNA. Germline V gene data show CDR1 as SGHNT and CDR2 as YYREEE (reference sequence). CDR3 length equals 14 residues. The CDR3 here is CASSLGDRGTEAFF.

V and J are TRBV6-5 and TRBJ1-2; no DNA is available, so the TRBD1 call from TCRdb remains unchecked. Per the germline V gene, CDR1 is MNHEY and CDR2 is SVGAGI. This CDR3 spans 14 amino acids. CDR3: CASSYVGQDYGYTF.

The chain recombines TRBV5-4 with TRBJ2-3; the D gene TCRdb calls, TRBD1, cannot be checked with no DNA. CDR3 length equals 15 residues. The V gene's germline CDR1 is SGHNT and CDR2 YYREEE (reference sequence). The CDR3 protein is CASSPVGGSTDTQYF.

J is TRBJ1-1 and V is TRBV6-2 or TRBV6-3; TCRdb picks TRBD1, but there is no DNA to check that call. The CDR3 consists of 13 residues. Germline V gene sequence: CDR1 MNHEY, CDR2 SVGEGT. CDR3: CASSHPGETEAFF.

The J gene is TRBJ2-2, the V gene TRBV12-3 or TRBV12-4; the D call of TRBD2 rests on TCRdb alone, since no DNA is present to check it. The CDR3 spans 14 residues. This chain's CDR3 is CASTLAGYTGELFF.

The chain is built from TRBV19 and TRBJ1-1. The germline V gene encodes CDR1 LNHDA and CDR2 SQIVND (reference sequence). This CDR3 has 13 amino acids. CDR3: CASSLEKNTEAFF. The full variable domain, with the rest looked up from reference TRBV19 and TRBJ1-1, is DGGITQSPKYLFRKEGQNVTLSCEQNLNHDAMYWYRQDPGQGLRLIYYSQIVNDFQKGDIAEGYSVSREKKESFPLTVTSAQKNPTAFYLCASSLEKNTEAFFGQGTRLTVV.

The chain combines TRBV7-3 with TRBJ2-1. The CDR3 consists of 13 residues. CDR1 is SGHTA and CDR2 is FQGTGA in the germline V gene. CDR3 region: CASSFLTADEQFF.

J is TRBJ2-1 and V is TRBV5-1; TCRdb's D gene call, TRBD1, goes unchecked for lack of DNA. Germline V lookup: CDR1 SGHRS, CDR2 YFSETQ. The CDR3 has 15 residues. CDR3 protein: CASSLTRGHYNEQFF.

This chain connects TRBV29-1 to TRBJ2-7; the TCRdb D gene call, TRBD2, has no DNA to confirm it. The CDR3 has 13 residues. The V gene's germline CDR1 is SQVTM and CDR2 ANQGSEA. The CDR3 here is CSVDSAGLGEQYF.